The subject of this entry is one T cell receptor (beta chain). What this receptor recognizes is not known. No per-base quality is available; no much larger clone lies one base away. The immunoSEQ Assay was used to sequence TCR beta CDR3 regions from DNA. The study's processing was this. T cell density was computed as TCR beta template counts normalized to usable DNA estimated by amplifying housekeeping genes. The preseqR package was used to estimate richness by extrapolating to 400,000 templates for PBMC samples and to 120,000 templates for tissue samples. Clonality was defined as one minus Pielou's evenness. Differential abundance testing on productive amino-acid clonotypes, with a minimum total count of 5 and an alpha of 0.1, was used to identify tissue-enriched TCRs. The Jaccard Index and the Morisita Overlap Index were used to quantify repertoire overlap between compartments. TCR beta CDR3s were clustered by GLIPH together with public tetramer-defined viral CDR3s, and at least three viral sequences plus V-gene enrichment were required for viral motifs. Sourced from immuneACCESS, this table was stored by TCRdb with only in-frame sequences that have V and J called. A share of the clones is absent; for the studies checked, an unresolved V gene accounts for under half, and the remainder has no known explanation. The DNA gave D and trimming, while V, J and clone size come from that table. The sample table records just under 80,000 clones; around 84% of these occur just once. Clones ranked in the top ten supply 8.5% to 10% of the sample.

The sample originates from a study of T cells in localized non-small cell lung cancer (dated by TCRdb to the early 2020s). As for the study more broadly: The study analyzed T cell repertoires of 236 early-stage NSCLC patients, comparing tumors and uninvolved tumor-adjacent lungs. Of the NSCLC patients, about 130 were male and about a hundred were female, and the mean age was about 69 years. The cohort consisted of roughly 240 treatment-naive NSCLC patients whose localized lung tumors had been resected. Overall results and qualifications from the work: A median of approximately 62 of the top 100 tumor clones turned up in the paired uninvolved adjacent lung, and under 30 of those clones also ranked among the top 100 of that same adjacent lung. Higher blood T cell density associated with longer overall survival, while higher adjacent-lung clonality associated with shorter survival. Uninvolved tumor-adjacent lung showed the highest T cell clonality, higher than tumor, which suggests more focused antigenic responses in the uninvolved tumor-adjacent lung. Because multi-region tumor sequencing was not performed, intratumor heterogeneity could not be ruled out. Because the study design was exploratory, TCR variables were selected using unadjusted p-values without false-discovery rate correction.

At diagnosis, tumor, uninvolved tumor-adjacent lung and peripheral blood were collected and then preserved as a mix of FFPE and fresh-frozen material. For TCR repertoire profiling, blood samples were analyzed in the form of peripheral blood mononuclear cells. For CDR1 and CDR2, the germline V gene lists SGHTA and FQGNSA. Including the terminal cysteine and phenylalanine, the CDR3 comprises 16 residues. The only DNA kept is the CDR3, 48 bases in frame from the first base. The junction shows trimming of 1 base on V and 2 bases on J, plus 14 bases between the germline ends. This specimen consisted of peripheral blood, obtained before any cancer treatment. The chain employs TRBV7-2 and TRBJ1-2, and perhaps TRBD1 as D gene, on 6 matching bases. The source of this sequence is a female donor older than 55 with stage I lung adenocarcinoma. The sequenced DNA is TGTGCCAGCAGCTTAGTCCCACAGGGAGGAAACTATGGCTACACCTTC. Its protein product is CASSLVPQGGNYGYTF.